The T cell receptor beta chain described here comes from a study of blood T cells in healthy people across ages. The overall study: Using template switching, researchers captured about one barcoded beta molecule for each two T cells. Findings of the study overall: Underestimates were what the diversity estimates from one million T cells were considered to be. PBMCs left unsorted prevented a conclusive naive versus antigen-experienced comparison.

With a J-beta primer mix and a sample-barcoded 5' primer, a second PCR ran about 7 to 12 cycles. TCRdb itself ran the 5' RACE reads through MiXCR, one entry per CDR3 protein. The data contain 750,000 to 950,000 distinct CDR3 sequences, under 35% of them seen just once; the ten biggest clones take up approximately 10%. Germline CDR1 and CDR2: DFQATT and SNEGSKA (reference sequence). This CDR3 is built from 14 residues. The V end was cut by 1 base, the J end by 0 bases, with 8 bases between. This clonotype was detected many times. Its antigen is undetermined. The sample was also linked to a second study, of T cells of mothers and their children.

The V call is TRBV20-1, the J call TRBJ2-3; D gene uncertain. The specimen sequenced was blood. This TCR came from a woman in her forties in good health. CDR3 protein: CSARGWRSTDTQYF. The DNA for the CDR3 is TGCAGTGCTAGAGGCTGGCGGAGCACAGATACGCAGTATTTT.